Presented here are 26 T cell receptor beta chains from one specimen sequenced in a study of cytomegalovirus exposure and HLA in healthy donors. The data were produced by immunoSEQ multiplex PCR, yet TCRdb's version contains in-frame clones alone and is incomplete. The sample has 110,000 to 150,000 clones, about 94% seen once. Sequencing input: PBMCs. The receptors stem from a man aged 18-30 years in good health and CMV-seropositive.

The V gene is TRBV2, the J gene TRBJ2-3; 8 bases align to TRBD2. Looked up from germline, CDR1 is SNHLY and CDR2 is FYNNEI. Trimming at V came to 6 bases and at J to 4 bases, leaving 9 bases not matched to a gene. This CDR3 has 15 amino acids. The CDR3 sequence: CASRQGLAGADTQYF. CDR3 in DNA: TGTGCCAGCAGGCAAGGACTAGCAGGCGCAGATACGCAGTATTTT.

The chain recombines TRBV25-1 with TRBJ2-1, with TRBD2 as a possible D gene (5 bases). With 8 bases removed from V and 4 bases from J, the gap between germline ends came to 18 bases. Germline V gives CDR1 MGHDK, CDR2 SYGVNS. The CDR3 totals 15 residues. The DNA for the CDR3 is TGTGCCAGCGGCATTTGGGCGGGCTCGTACAATGAGCAGTTCTTC. It codes for CASGIWAGSYNEQFF.

The V call is TRBV5-1, the J call TRBJ2-7; D possibly corresponds to TRBD1 (6 bases). CDR3 size: 14 residues. The V gene's germline CDR1 is SGHRS and CDR2 YFSETQ. Trimming removed 3 bases from V and 2 bases from J, with 12 bases in between. The CDR3 nucleotides read TGCGCCAGCAGCTACCGGGACATCACCTACGAGCAGTACTTC. Protein product: CASSYRDITYEQYF.

The rearrangement uses TRBV11-2 and TRBJ2-6; 9 positions agree with TRBD1. Germline CDR1 SGHAT, CDR2 FQNNGV. Germline trimming cut 5 bases from V and 3 bases from J; bases unmatched to any gene: 8. The CDR3 extends over 17 amino acids. CDR3 DNA: TGTGCCAGCAGCGATCTACAGGGGGCAGGTGGGGCCAACGTCCTGACTTTC. Its translation: CASSDLQGAGGANVLTF.

The chain joins TRBV5-4 to TRBJ1-2; 7 bases map to TRBD1. The germline CDR1 and CDR2 sequences are SGHNT and YYREEE (reference sequence). CDR3 length: 16 amino acids. The trim removed 0 bases at V and 1 base at J, leaving 6 bases unmatched. The CDR3: CASSLGDSASNYGYTF. The CDR3 DNA reads as TGTGCCAGCAGCTTGGGGGACAGCGCTAGTAACTATGGCTACACCTTC.

The chain uses TRBV28 and TRBJ2-7, with D maybe TRBD2 (6 bases). V was cut by 5 bases and J by 0 bases, with 11 bases left in between. The germline V gene encodes CDR1 MDHEN and CDR2 SYDVKM. The length of the CDR3 is 14 residues. This CDR3 is CASSPWTTSYEQYF. CDR3 nucleotides: TGTGCCAGCAGTCCCTGGACTACCTCCTACGAGCAGTACTTC.

The V and J genes are TRBV30 and TRBJ1-2; 9 bases are a match to TRBD1. The CDR3 loop spans 12 amino acids. Trimming took 3 bases from V and 7 from J; bases not matched to a gene: 3. Germline CDR1 GTSNPN, CDR2 SVGIG (reference sequence). The CDR3, as DNA: TGTGCCTGGAGGGGACAGGGCTTTGGCTACACCTTC. It yields the protein CAWRGQGFGYTF. The whole variable domain, filled in from reference TRBV30 and TRBJ1-2, reads SQTIHQWPATLVQPVGSPLSLECTVEGTSNPNLYWYRQAAGRGLQLLFYSVGIGQISSEVPQNLSASRPQDRQFILSSKKLLLSDSGFYLCAWRGQGFGYTFGSGTRLTVV.

The gene calls are TRBV6-1 and TRBJ1-4, with a weak D call TRBD1 (5 bases). Trimming stripped 3 bases from V and 7 bases from J, with 12 bases between. CDR1 MNHNS and CDR2 SASEGT come from the germline V gene. The CDR3 length is 14 residues. In DNA form, the CDR3 reads TGTGCCAGCAGTGATTCCGGGGGGTTTGAAAAACTGTTTTTT. Translating gives CASSDSGGFEKLFF.

The rearrangement links TRBV29-1 to TRBJ2-1; D possibly corresponds to TRBD2 (6 bases). Trimming shortened V by 1 base and J by 9 bases, and 13 bases separated the two germline ends. The CDR3 runs to 13 residues. Germline V CDR1 and CDR2: SQVTM, ANQGSEA. The CDR3 nucleotides read TGCAGCGTTGAAGTCCAGGGAGCGGGTGAGCAGTTCTTC. Encoded protein: CSVEVQGAGEQFF.

The CDR3 region has the DNA TGTGCCAGCAGCCAGGGACTAGCGGGAGGCACAGATACGCAGTATTTT. It translates to CASSQGLAGGTDTQYF. The rearrangement joins TRBV7-2 to TRBJ2-3; TRBD2 aligns across 14 bases. This CDR3 spans 16 amino acids. V gave up 5 bases and J gave up 1 base; unmatched junction bases: 2. Per germline, CDR1 SGHTA and CDR2 FQGNSA.

The chain combines TRBV6-5 with TRBJ2-1; the match to TRBD1 covers 9 bases. Germline V gene lookup returns CDR1 MNHEY and CDR2 SVGAGI. The trim removed 7 bases at V and 4 bases at J, leaving 8 bases unmatched. The CDR3 runs 15 residues. The CDR3 reads CASNAGTGWYNEQFF. CDR3 nucleotide sequence: TGTGCCAGCAATGCCGGGACAGGGTGGTACAATGAGCAGTTCTTC.

The chain uses TRBV14 and TRBJ2-7, with D hard to call. The V and J ends lost 4 bases and 0 bases respectively, with 7 bases between them. The CDR3 loop spans 13 amino acids. Germline CDR1 is SGHDN and CDR2 is FVKESK. The CDR3 protein is CASSLLASYEQYF. CDR3 bases: TGTGCCAGCAGCCTTTTAGCCTCCTACGAGCAGTACTTC.

This chain links TRBV28 with TRBJ1-5; TRBD1 aligns across 11 bases. Losses at the gene ends were 3 bases for V and 6 bases for J; bases not matched to a gene: 1. From germline, CDR1 is MDHEN and CDR2 SYDVKM. The CDR3 sequence is 14 residues long. The CDR3 DNA follows: TGTGCCAGCAGTTTGGGGACAGGGGGTCAGCCCCAGCATTTT. This gives the protein CASSLGTGGQPQHF. The entire variable domain, with the rest obtained from reference TRBV28 and TRBJ1-5, is as follows: DVKVTQSSRYLVKRTGEKVFLECVQDMDHENMFWYRQDPGLGLRLIYFSYDVKMKEKGDIPEGYSVSREKKERFSLILESASTNQTSMYLCASSLGTGGQPQHFGDGTRLSIL.

The rearrangement links TRBV2 to TRBJ2-6; TRBD2 agrees at 7 bases. The CDR3 consists of 18 residues. V was clipped by 6 bases and J by 1 base; unmatched bases: 12. CDR1 SNHLY and CDR2 FYNNEI come from the germline V gene. CDR3 sequence reads: CASRIKPTAGSGANVLTF. The CDR3 nucleotides are TGTGCCAGCAGAATAAAGCCGACAGCGGGGTCTGGGGCCAACGTCCTGACTTTC.

V usage is TRBV29-1 and J usage is TRBJ1-1, with unresolved D. Germline V CDR1 and CDR2: SQVTM, ANQGSEA. Trimming removed 1 base at V and 3 bases at J, with 12 bases between. The CDR3 has 14 amino acids. CDR3 protein: CSVEGKAVYTEAFF. CDR3 bases: TGCAGCGTTGAAGGGAAGGCGGTGTACACTGAAGCTTTCTTT.

This sequence joins TRBV7-6 and TRBJ1-3; D possibly corresponds to TRBD1 (5 bases). Germline-derived CDR1 and CDR2 are SGHVS and FNYEAQ. V was shortened by 5 bases and J by 0 bases, with 14 bases between the two germline ends. There are 16 residues in the CDR3. The DNA for the CDR3 is TGTGCCAGCAGCCCGGGACTTCCAGACTCTGGAAACACCATATATTTT. Protein sequence: CASSPGLPDSGNTIYF.

This clone came up a few times. The chain carries TRBV29-1 and TRBJ2-7; 10 nucleotides align to TRBD1. V lost 4 bases, J lost 7 bases, and 10 bases stayed unmatched. Germline CDR1 reads SQVTM; CDR2 reads ANQGSEA. The CDR3 sequence is 14 residues long. The CDR3 DNA sequence: TGCAGCGTTGCTAGCCAGACAGGGGGCGAAGAGCAGTACTTC. Residues: CSVASQTGGEEQYF.

This clone was found once. This chain links TRBV7-2 with TRBJ2-7; 9 positions agree with TRBD1. V shed 4 bases, J shed 2 bases, and the junction held 15 bases outside the gene matches. Germline V gene lookup returns CDR1 SGHTA and CDR2 FQGNSA. This CDR3 region has 18 residues. The CDR3 here is CASSWKGTGYHFTYEQYF. Written as DNA, the CDR3 is TGTGCCAGCAGCTGGAAGGGGACAGGGTATCATTTCACCTACGAGCAGTACTTC.

The genes are TRBV27 and TRBJ1-3; D is unclear. Germline V gene data show CDR1 as MNHEY and CDR2 as SMNVEV (reference sequence). This CDR3 region has 11 residues. V lost 8 bases and J 3 bases, leaving 5 bases between the germline ends. The CDR3 bases are TGTGCCAGCCACTTTGGAAACACCATATATTTT. Residues: CASHFGNTIYF.

The genes are TRBV20-1 and TRBJ2-1; D is possibly TRBD2 (6 bases). The V gene lost 6 bases and the J gene lost 10 bases, with 10 bases spanning the gap. Looked up from germline, CDR1 is DFQATT and CDR2 is SNEGSKA (reference sequence). The CDR3 consists of 10 residues. The CDR3 here is CSAVSGEQFF. The CDR3, as DNA: TGCAGTGCCGTTAGCGGAGAGCAGTTCTTC.

The chain links TRBV5-1 to TRBJ1-2; D possibly corresponds to TRBD1 (6 bases). Per the germline V gene, CDR1 is SGHRS and CDR2 is YFSETQ. Trimming removed 5 bases from V and 4 bases from J, with 18 bases in between. CDR3 size: 15 residues. The CDR3 is CASRSTGEGAYGYTF. CDR3 nucleotides: TGCGCCAGCAGATCGACAGGAGAAGGAGCCTATGGCTACACCTTC.

The chain links TRBV2 to TRBJ2-7; TRBD1 matches 7 bases. The CDR3 extends over 15 amino acids. Per the germline V gene, CDR1 is SNHLY and CDR2 is FYNNEI. Trimming took 6 bases from V and 3 from J; bases not matched to a gene: 11. Here the CDR3 reads CASRYLTGLLYEQYF. The CDR3 coding sequence is TGTGCCAGCAGATACCTGACAGGGTTACTCTACGAGCAGTACTTC.

This rearrangement joins TRBV15 to TRBJ2-4, with D possibly TRBD1 on 7 matching bases. Germline V lookup: CDR1 LNHNV, CDR2 YYDKDF (reference sequence). CDR3 length: 13 residues. Trimming left V 11 bases short and J 6 bases short, with 17 bases between. The CDR3 protein is CAVEGQGGNIQYF. The CDR3 nucleotides read TGTGCCGTCGAGGGGCAGGGGGGAAACATTCAGTACTTC.

This clone was counted a single time. The chain carries TRBV5-1 and TRBJ1-2; the D gene is possibly TRBD1 (5 bases). This CDR3 region has 15 residues. Trimming left V 2 bases short and J 8 bases short, with 19 bases between. The germline V gene has CDR1 SGHRS and CDR2 YFSETQ. The CDR3 sequence is CASSFSGPGSRGYTF. The CDR3 bases are TGCGCCAGCAGCTTTTCCGGGCCAGGGTCTCGCGGCTACACCTTC. The full variable domain, rest sourced from reference TRBV5-1 and TRBJ1-2, is KAGVTQTPRYLIKTRGQQVTLSCSPISGHRSVSWYQQTPGQGLQFLFEYFSETQRNKGNFPGRFSGRQFSNSRSEMNVSTLELGDSALYLCASSFSGPGSRGYTFGSGTRLTVV.

V and J are TRBV11-2 and TRBJ1-5, with D perhaps matching TRBD1 (5 bases). Looked up from germline, CDR1 is SGHAT and CDR2 is FQNNGV. This CDR3 has 15 amino acids. V shed 0 bases and J shed 4 bases, with 10 bases lying between them. This CDR3 reads CASSLDWGGNQPQHF. The CDR3 nucleotides read TGTGCCAGCAGCTTAGACTGGGGGGGTAATCAGCCCCAGCATTTT.

This chain connects TRBV7-2 to TRBJ2-1; D remains unclear. Trimming took 3 bases from V and 6 from J, leaving 6 bases between them. The CDR3 spans 12 residues. In germline, CDR1 is SGHTA, CDR2 FQGNSA. CDR3 nucleotides: TGTGCCAGCAGCTTTTCTCTCAATGAGCAGTTCTTC. It translates to CASSFSLNEQFF.